Below, 20 T cell receptor beta chains from the same sample are listed, as sequenced in a study of cytotoxic CD8 clonotypes in ibrutinib-treated CLL. Libraries were prepared by immunoSEQ multiplex PCR; TCRdb keeps only in-frame clonotypes and omits some of them. Among tens of thousands of clones, 70% to 90% were seen once, and the ten largest hold around 5%. This specimen consisted of PBMCs, obtained before ibrutinib treatment. The receptors stem from a human donor with chronic lymphocytic leukemia.

This chain links TRBV7-9 with TRBJ1-3, with unresolved D. The germline V and J ends were trimmed by 1 base and 5 bases, with 0 bases remaining between them. This CDR3 has 11 amino acids. Germline values: CDR1 SEHNR, CDR2 FQNEAQ (reference sequence). The CDR3 DNA sequence: TGTGCCAGCAGCTTAGGAAACACCATATATTTT. This gives the protein CASSLGNTIYF.

The rearrangement links TRBV18 to TRBJ2-5; TRBD1 agrees at 10 bases. This CDR3 spans 15 amino acids. Germline V gene lookup returns CDR1 KGHSH and CDR2 LQKENI. After removal of 4 bases from V and 3 bases from J, the junction contained 5 bases not matched to a gene. In DNA form, the CDR3 reads TGTGCCAGCTCACGTAGGGACAGGGGAAAAGAGACCCAGTACTTC. It codes for CASSRRDRGKETQYF.

The chain combines TRBV2 with TRBJ2-7; 11 positions match TRBD2. The germline V gene has CDR1 SNHLY and CDR2 FYNNEI. Trimming cost V 3 bases and J 0 bases; bases outside gene matches: 4. The CDR3 loop spans 16 amino acids. The CDR3 sequence: CASSDGTSGYSYEQYF. The CDR3 coding sequence is TGTGCCAGCAGTGATGGGACTAGCGGATACTCCTACGAGCAGTACTTC.

This clone was counted once. The chain is built from TRBV7-8 and TRBJ1-2, with no clear D. Trimming took off 5 bases at V and 5 bases at J, with 9 bases between the two ends. Germline CDR1 is SGHVS and CDR2 is FQNEAQ. The CDR3 sequence is 12 residues long. In DNA, the CDR3 is TGTGCCAGCAGCGCCCTCACTTATGGCTACACCTTC. It specifies CASSALTYGYTF.

This chain joins TRBV6-1 and TRBJ2-7; TRBD1 is a possible D gene (5 bases). The CDR3 contains 17 residues. Looked up from germline, CDR1 is MNHNS and CDR2 is SASEGT. V lost 2 bases to trimming and J lost 2 bases, with 19 bases between them. CDR3 sequence: CASSEPLGRATPYEQYF. The CDR3 region has the DNA TGTGCCAGCAGTGAACCCCTGGGCAGGGCAACACCCTACGAGCAGTACTTC.

The V and J genes are TRBV10-3 and TRBJ2-7; 8 positions agree with TRBD2. Germline V CDR1 and CDR2: ENHRY, SYGVKD. V lost 1 base and J lost 6; bases outside the gene matches: 8. The CDR3 is 15 residues long. The CDR3 nucleotides are TGTGCCATCAGTGAGTATCCAGCGGGAGCAGGCGAGCAGTACTTC. Encoded protein: CAISEYPAGAGEQYF.

The chain combines TRBV7-3 with TRBJ1-1; 7 bases are a match to TRBD1. The CDR3 totals 13 residues. J was trimmed by 5 bases and V by 5 bases; bases with no gene match: 5. The germline gives CDR1 SGHTA, CDR2 FQGTGA. CDR3 in DNA: TGTGCCAGCAGCGTCAACAGGGGAACTGAAGCTTTCTTT. Translated, it gives CASSVNRGTEAFF.

The rearrangement uses TRBV7-8 and TRBJ2-1, with 11 positions matching TRBD2. Per the germline V gene, CDR1 is SGHVS and CDR2 is FQNEAQ. The junction had 5 bases not matched to a gene; V was cut back by 5 bases and J by 2 bases. The CDR3 extends over 16 amino acids. The CDR3 protein is CASSIIAGGPYNEQFF. As DNA, the CDR3 is TGTGCCAGCAGCATTATAGCGGGAGGGCCCTACAATGAGCAGTTCTTC.

As DNA, the CDR3 is TGTGCCAGCAGTGGTGACAGCCTAAGGAATGAAAAACTGTTTTTT. Residues: CASSGDSLRNEKLFF. The V and J genes are TRBV2 and TRBJ1-4; D is perhaps TRBD1 (5 bases). Germline-derived CDR1 and CDR2 are SNHLY and FYNNEI. The V and J ends lost 4 bases and 5 bases respectively, with 14 bases between them. The CDR3 spans 15 residues.

The chain is built from TRBV28 and TRBJ2-3; the D gene could be TRBD1 or TRBD2 (5 bases each). The germline V gene encodes CDR1 MDHEN and CDR2 SYDVKM. This CDR3 comprises 15 residues. The ends were cut back, 2 bases at V and 4 bases at J, with 13 bases in the middle. The CDR3 sequence is CASSLGTLMADTQYF. The CDR3 bases are TGTGCCAGCAGTTTAGGGACGTTAATGGCAGATACGCAGTATTTT.

The chain couples TRBV27 to TRBJ1-2; D is possibly TRBD1 (6 bases). This CDR3 region has 15 residues. Trimming cost V 6 bases and J 0 bases, with 14 bases left between them. Germline V gene sequence: CDR1 MNHEY, CDR2 SMNVEV (reference sequence). DNA for the CDR3: TGTGCCAGCAGCCAGGGGAGGAGGGCTAACTATGGCTACACCTTC. Its translation: CASSQGRRANYGYTF.

This rearrangement joins TRBV7-2 to TRBJ2-2; D ambiguous. In germline, CDR1 is SGHTA, CDR2 FQGNSA. The CDR3 totals 13 residues. The germline V and J ends were trimmed by 1 base and 5 bases, with 5 bases remaining between them. CDR3 nucleotides: TGTGCCAGCAGCTTAGAGTATACCGGGGAGCTGTTTTTT. It encodes CASSLEYTGELFF.

The rearrangement links TRBV10-3 to TRBJ1-1; maybe TRBD1 (6 bases). This CDR3 is built from 14 residues. Germline V CDR1 and CDR2: ENHRY, SYGVKD. Trimming removed 3 bases from V and 1 base from J, with 9 bases in between. DNA for the CDR3: TGTGCCATCAGTGAAGGGACATCGAACACTGAAGCTTTCTTT. Protein product: CAISEGTSNTEAFF.

In this sample, this clone turned up once. The V gene is TRBV5-1, the J gene TRBJ1-5; D is unresolved. CDR1 is SGHRS, CDR2 YFSETQ, per germline. The germline V and J ends were trimmed by 4 bases and 4 bases, with 15 bases remaining between them. There are 15 residues in the CDR3. The CDR3 spells CASSPGRSTNQPQHF. CDR3 DNA sequence: TGCGCCAGCAGCCCCGGCCGTTCCACAAATCAGCCCCAGCATTTT.

The rearrangement links TRBV29-1 to TRBJ2-3; D ambiguous. Trimming removed 4 bases at V and 0 bases at J, with 14 bases between. The CDR3 loop spans 15 amino acids. CDR1 and CDR2 from the germline V gene are SQVTM and ANQGSEA. The CDR3 nucleotides are TGCAGCGTTGGTCTGCTGGGATATAGCACAGATACGCAGTATTTT. Protein: CSVGLLGYSTDTQYF.

V and J are TRBV19 and TRBJ2-7; D is possibly TRBD2 (5 bases). CDR1 is LNHDA, CDR2 SQIVND, per germline (reference sequence). With 3 bases removed from V and 2 bases from J, the gap between germline ends came to 17 bases. This CDR3 comprises 16 residues. The CDR3 region has the DNA TGTGCCAGTAGTATGGGATACCAACTAGGCGCCTACGAGCAGTACTTC. This encodes CASSMGYQLGAYEQYF.

The chain uses TRBV29-1 and TRBJ2-3; possibly TRBD1 for D (5 bases). Germline V CDR1 and CDR2: SQVTM, ANQGSEA. The ends were cut back, 2 bases at V and 4 bases at J, with 13 bases in the middle. The CDR3 is 14 residues long. The DNA of the CDR3 is TGCAGCGTTGAACCGCCGACAGCACCAGATACGCAGTATTTT. Its protein is CSVEPPTAPDTQYF.

This sequence joins TRBV5-1 and TRBJ2-7, with 7 bases lining up with TRBD1. V was clipped by 1 base and J by 1 base; unmatched bases: 8. Germline CDR1 reads SGHRS; CDR2 reads YFSETQ. The CDR3 extends over 16 amino acids. CDR3 sequence: CASSLRSGQESYEQYF. The CDR3 nucleotides are TGCGCCAGCAGCTTGAGATCCGGACAGGAATCCTACGAGCAGTACTTC.

The J gene is TRBJ1-1, the V gene TRBV29-1; D not resolved. There are 11 residues in the CDR3. The germline V gene has CDR1 SQVTM and CDR2 ANQGSEA. V was cut by 4 bases and J by 8 bases, with 11 bases left in between. This chain's CDR3 is CSVARRSEAFF. CDR3 sequence (DNA): TGCAGCGTTGCCAGGAGGTCAGAAGCTTTCTTT.

The sample holds a few counts of this clone. The chain has TRBV18 and TRBJ2-1; 9 nucleotides agree with TRBD1. J gave up 8 bases and V 6 bases, and 5 bases lay outside the gene matches. The CDR3 totals 13 residues. Germline V gene data show CDR1 as KGHSH and CDR2 as LQKENI. CDR3 sequence (DNA): TGTGCCAGCTCCGGACAGGGGAGGGATGAGCAGTTCTTC. This gives the protein CASSGQGRDEQFF.